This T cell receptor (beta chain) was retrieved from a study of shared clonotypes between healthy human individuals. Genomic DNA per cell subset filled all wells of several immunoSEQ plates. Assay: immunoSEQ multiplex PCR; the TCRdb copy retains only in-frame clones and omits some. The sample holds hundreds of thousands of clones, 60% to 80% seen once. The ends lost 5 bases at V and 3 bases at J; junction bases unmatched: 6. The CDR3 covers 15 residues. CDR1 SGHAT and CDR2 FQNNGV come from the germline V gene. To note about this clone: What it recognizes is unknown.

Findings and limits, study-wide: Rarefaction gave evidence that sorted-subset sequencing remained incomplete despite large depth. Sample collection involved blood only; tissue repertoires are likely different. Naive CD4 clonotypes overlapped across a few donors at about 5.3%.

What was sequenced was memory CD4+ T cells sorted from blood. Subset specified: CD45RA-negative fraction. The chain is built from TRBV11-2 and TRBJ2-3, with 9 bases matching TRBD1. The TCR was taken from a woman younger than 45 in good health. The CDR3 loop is CASSGPGTGTDTQYF. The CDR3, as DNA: TGTGCCAGCAGCGGCCCCGGGACAGGGACAGATACGCAGTATTTT.